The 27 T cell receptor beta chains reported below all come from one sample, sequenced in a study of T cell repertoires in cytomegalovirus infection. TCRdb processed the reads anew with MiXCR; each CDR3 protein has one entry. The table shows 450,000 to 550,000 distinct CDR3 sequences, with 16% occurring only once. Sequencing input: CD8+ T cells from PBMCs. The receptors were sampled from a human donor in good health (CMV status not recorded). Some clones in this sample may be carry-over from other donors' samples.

Here the CDR3 reads CAWSVQGQGVILHEQYF. CDR3 coding DNA: TGTGCCTGGAGTGTACAGGGGCAGGGGGTGATTCTCCACGAGCAGTACTTC. The rearrangement links TRBV30 to TRBJ2-7; 7 bases match TRBD1. The V segment lost 0 bases and the J segment 5 bases; nucleotides outside the gene matches: 16. In germline, CDR1 is GTSNPN, CDR2 SVGIG (reference sequence). The CDR3 totals 17 residues.

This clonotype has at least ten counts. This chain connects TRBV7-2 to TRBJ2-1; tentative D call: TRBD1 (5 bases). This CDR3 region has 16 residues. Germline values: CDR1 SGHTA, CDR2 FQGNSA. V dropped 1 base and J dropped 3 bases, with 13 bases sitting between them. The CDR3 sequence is CASSLVQGSGYNEQFF. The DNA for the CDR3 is TGTGCCAGCAGCTTAGTGCAGGGCTCGGGCTACAATGAGCAGTTCTTC.

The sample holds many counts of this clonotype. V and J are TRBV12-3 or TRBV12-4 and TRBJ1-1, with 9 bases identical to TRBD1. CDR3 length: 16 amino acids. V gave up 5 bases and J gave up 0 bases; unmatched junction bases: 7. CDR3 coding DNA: TGTGCCAGCAGTCCCCGACAGGGGGTACTGAACACTGAAGCTTTCTTT. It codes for CASSPRQGVLNTEAFF.

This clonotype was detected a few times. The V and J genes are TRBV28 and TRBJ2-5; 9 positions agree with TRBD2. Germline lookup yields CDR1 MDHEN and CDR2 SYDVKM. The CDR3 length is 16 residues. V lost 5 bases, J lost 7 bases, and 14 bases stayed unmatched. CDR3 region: CASSPLAGTLVRTQYF. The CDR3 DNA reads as TGTGCCAGCAGTCCTCTAGCGGGGACTCTTGTTAGGACCCAGTACTTC. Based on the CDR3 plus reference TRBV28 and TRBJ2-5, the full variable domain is DVKVTQSSRYLVKRTGEKVFLECVQDMDHENMFWYRQDPGLGLRLIYFSYDVKMKEKGDIPEGYSVSREKKERFSLILESASTNQTSMYLCASSPLAGTLVRTQYFGPGTRLLVL.

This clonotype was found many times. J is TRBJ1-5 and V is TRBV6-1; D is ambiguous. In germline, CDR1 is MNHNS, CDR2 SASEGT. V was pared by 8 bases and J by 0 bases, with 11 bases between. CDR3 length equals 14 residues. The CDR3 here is CASWRVNSNQPQHF. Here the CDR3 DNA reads TGTGCCAGCTGGAGGGTAAATAGCAATCAGCCCCAGCATTTT.

In DNA, the CDR3 is TGCAGCGTTGAAGATCTTATGGGCCAAGGCTACACCTTC. Translating gives CSVEDLMGQGYTF. The rearrangement joins TRBV29-1 to TRBJ1-2; no clear D. CDR1 is SQVTM and CDR2 is ANQGSEA in the germline V gene. This CDR3 spans 13 amino acids. V dropped 0 bases and J dropped 8 bases, with 13 bases sitting between them. Combining the CDR3 with reference TRBV29-1 and TRBJ1-2 gives the whole variable domain SAVISQKPSRDICQRGTSLTIQCQVDSQVTMMFWYRQQPGQSLTLIATANQGSEATYESGFVIDKFPISRPNLTFSTLTVSNMSPEDSSIYLCSVEDLMGQGYTFGSGTRLTVV.

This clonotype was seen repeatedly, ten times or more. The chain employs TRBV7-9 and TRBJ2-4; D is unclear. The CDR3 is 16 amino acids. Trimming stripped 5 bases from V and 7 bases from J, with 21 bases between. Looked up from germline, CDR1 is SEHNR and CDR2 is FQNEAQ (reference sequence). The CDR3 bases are TGTGCCAGCAGCGGTACGGAGCTACCCTTTAGGAACATTCAGTACTTC. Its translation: CASSGTELPFRNIQYF.

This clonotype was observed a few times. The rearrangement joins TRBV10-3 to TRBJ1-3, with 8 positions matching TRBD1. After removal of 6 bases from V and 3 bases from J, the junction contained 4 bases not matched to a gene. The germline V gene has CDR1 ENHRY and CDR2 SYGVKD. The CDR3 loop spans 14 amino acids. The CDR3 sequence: CAISPTGGGNTIYF. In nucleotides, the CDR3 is TGTGCCATCAGCCCTACAGGGGGTGGAAACACCATATATTTT.

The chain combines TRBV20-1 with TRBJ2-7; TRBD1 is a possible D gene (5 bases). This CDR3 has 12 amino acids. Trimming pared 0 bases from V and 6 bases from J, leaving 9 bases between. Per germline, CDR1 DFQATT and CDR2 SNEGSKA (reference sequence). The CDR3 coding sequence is TGCAGTGCTAGAGAGGCAGGGCCCGAGCAGTACTTC. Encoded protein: CSAREAGPEQYF.

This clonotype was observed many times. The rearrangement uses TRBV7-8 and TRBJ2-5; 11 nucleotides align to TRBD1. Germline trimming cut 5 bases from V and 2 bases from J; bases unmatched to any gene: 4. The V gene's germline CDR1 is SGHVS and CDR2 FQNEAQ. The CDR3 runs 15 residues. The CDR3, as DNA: TGTGCCAGCAGCAAGGACAGGGGGCTGCAAGAGACCCAGTACTTC. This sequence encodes CASSKDRGLQETQYF.

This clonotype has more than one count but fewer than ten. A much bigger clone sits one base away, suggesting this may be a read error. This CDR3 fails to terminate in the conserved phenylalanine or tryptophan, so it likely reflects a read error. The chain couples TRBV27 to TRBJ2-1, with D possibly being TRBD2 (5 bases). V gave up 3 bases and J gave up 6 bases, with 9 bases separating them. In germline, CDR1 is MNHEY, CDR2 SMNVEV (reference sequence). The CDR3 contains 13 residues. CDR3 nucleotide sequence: TGTGCCAGCAGTTTGGCGGGCCCCAATGAGCAGTTCTTA. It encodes CASSLAGPNEQFL.

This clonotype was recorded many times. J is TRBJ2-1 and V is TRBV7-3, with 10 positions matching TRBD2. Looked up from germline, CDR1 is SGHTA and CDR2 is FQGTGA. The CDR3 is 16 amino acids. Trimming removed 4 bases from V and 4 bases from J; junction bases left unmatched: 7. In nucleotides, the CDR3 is TGTGCCAGCAGCTCGATAGGGACTAGCGCTTACAATGAGCAGTTCTTC. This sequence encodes CASSSIGTSAYNEQFF.

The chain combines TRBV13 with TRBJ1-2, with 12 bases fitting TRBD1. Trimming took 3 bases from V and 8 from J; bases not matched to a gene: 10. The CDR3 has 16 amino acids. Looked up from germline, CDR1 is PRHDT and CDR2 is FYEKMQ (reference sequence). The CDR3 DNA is TGTGCCAGCAGCTTCGGGACAGGGGGCGGAATGTTAGGCTACACCTTC. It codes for CASSFGTGGGMLGYTF.

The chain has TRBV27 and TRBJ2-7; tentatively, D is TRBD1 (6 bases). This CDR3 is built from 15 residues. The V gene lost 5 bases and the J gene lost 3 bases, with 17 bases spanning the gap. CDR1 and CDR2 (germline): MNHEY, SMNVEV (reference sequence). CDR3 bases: TGTGCCAGCAGTACCACAGGGTTAACTGGCTACGAGCAGTACTTC. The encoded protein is CASSTTGLTGYEQYF.

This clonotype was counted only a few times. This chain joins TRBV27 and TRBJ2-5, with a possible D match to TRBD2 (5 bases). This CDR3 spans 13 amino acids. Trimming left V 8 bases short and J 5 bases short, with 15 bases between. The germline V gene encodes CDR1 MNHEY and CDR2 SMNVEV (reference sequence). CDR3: CASQRGRRETQYF. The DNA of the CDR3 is TGTGCCAGCCAAAGAGGGAGAAGGGAGACCCAGTACTTC.

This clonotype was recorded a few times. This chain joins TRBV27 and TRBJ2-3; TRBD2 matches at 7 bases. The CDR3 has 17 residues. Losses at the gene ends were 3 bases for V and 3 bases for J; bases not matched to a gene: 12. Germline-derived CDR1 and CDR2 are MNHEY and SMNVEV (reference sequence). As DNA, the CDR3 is TGTGCCAGCAGTTTCCTTCTAGCGGAAATAGGAACAGATACGCAGTATTTT. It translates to CASSFLLAEIGTDTQYF.

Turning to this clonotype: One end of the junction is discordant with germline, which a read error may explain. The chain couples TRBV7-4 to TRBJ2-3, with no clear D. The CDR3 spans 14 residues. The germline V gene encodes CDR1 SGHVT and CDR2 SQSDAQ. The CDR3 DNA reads TGTGCTAGCAGCTTCGCGCTCCCTGAAGATACGCAGTATTTT. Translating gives CASSFALPEDTQYF.

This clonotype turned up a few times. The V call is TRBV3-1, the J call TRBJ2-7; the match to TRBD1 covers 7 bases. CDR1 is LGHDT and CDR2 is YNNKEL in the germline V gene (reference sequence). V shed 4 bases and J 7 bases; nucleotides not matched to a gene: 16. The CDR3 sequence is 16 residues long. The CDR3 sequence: CASSRRLPDRSEEQYF. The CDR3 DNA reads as TGTGCCAGCAGCCGGCGGCTCCCGGACAGGTCGGAGGAGCAGTACTTC.

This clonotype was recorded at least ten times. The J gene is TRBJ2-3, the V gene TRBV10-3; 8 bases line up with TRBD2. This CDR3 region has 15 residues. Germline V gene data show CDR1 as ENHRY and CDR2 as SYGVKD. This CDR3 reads CALSSSGRGADTQYF. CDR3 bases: TGTGCTCTAAGTTCGAGCGGGAGAGGCGCAGATACGCAGTATTTT.

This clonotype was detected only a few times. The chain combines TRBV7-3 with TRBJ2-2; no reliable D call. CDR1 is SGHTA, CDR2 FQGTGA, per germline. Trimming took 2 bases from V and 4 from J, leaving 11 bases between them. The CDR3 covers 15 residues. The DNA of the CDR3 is TGTGCCAGCAGCTTATCCAGCAGTACCACCGGGGAGCTGTTTTTT. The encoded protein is CASSLSSSTTGELFF.

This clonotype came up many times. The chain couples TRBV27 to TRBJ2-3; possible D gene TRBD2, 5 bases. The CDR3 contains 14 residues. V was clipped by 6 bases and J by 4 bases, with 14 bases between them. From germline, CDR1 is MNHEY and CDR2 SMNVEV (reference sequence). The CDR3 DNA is TGTGCCAGCAGCAAATCTAGCAACGCAGATACGCAGTATTTT. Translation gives CASSKSSNADTQYF.

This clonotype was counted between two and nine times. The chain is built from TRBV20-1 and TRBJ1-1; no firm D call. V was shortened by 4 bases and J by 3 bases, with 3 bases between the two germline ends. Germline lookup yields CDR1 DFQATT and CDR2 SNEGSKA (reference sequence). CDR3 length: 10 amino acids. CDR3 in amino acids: CSAIYTEAFF. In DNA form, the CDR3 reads TGCAGTGCTATATACACTGAAGCTTTCTTT.

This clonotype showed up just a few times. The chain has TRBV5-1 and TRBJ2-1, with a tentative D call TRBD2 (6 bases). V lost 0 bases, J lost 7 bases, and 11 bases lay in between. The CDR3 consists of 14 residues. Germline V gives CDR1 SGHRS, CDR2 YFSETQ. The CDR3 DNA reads TGCGCCAGCAGCTTGGACCCGGGGGATAATGAGCAGTTCTTC. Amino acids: CASSLDPGDNEQFF.

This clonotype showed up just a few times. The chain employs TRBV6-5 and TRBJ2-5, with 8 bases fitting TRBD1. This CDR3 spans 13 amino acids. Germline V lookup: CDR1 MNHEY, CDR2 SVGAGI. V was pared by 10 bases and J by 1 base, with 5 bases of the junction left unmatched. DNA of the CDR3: TGTGCCATAGACGACAGGGGCCAAGAGACCCAGTACTTC. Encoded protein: CAIDDRGQETQYF.

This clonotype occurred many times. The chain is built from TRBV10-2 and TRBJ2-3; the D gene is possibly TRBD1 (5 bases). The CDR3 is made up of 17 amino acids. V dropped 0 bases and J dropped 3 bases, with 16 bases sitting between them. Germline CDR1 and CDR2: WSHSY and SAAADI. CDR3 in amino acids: CASSESLRVYRTDTQYF. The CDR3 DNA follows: TGCGCCAGCAGTGAGTCGCTCCGAGTCTACAGGACAGATACGCAGTATTTT.

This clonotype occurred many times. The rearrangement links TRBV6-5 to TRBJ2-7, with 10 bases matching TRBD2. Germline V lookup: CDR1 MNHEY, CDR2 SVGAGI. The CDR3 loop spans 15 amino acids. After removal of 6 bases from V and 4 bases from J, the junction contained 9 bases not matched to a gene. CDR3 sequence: CASSYSSGRGYEQYF. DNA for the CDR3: TGTGCCAGCAGCTATTCTAGCGGGAGAGGGTACGAGCAGTACTTC.

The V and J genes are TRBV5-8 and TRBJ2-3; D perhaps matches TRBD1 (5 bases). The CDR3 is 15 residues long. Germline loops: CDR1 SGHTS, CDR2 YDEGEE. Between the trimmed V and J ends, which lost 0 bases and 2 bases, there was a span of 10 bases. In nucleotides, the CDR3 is TGTGCCAGCAGCTTGGCTGGGGCGTACACAGATACGCAGTATTTT. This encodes CASSLAGAYTDTQYF.